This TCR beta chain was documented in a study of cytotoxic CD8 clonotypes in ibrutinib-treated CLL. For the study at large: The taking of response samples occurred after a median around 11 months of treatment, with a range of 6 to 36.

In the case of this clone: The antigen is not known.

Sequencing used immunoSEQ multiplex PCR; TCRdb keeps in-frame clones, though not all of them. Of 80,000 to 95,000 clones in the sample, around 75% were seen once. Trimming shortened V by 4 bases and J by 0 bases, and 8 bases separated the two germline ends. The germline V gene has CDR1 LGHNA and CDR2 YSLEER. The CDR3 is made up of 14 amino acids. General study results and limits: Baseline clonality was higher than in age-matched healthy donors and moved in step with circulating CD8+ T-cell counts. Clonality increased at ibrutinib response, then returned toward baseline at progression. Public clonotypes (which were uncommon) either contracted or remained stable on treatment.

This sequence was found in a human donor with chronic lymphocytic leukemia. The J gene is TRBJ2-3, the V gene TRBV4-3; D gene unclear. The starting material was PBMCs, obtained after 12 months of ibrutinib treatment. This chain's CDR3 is CASSPAPSTDTQYF. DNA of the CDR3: TGCGCCAGCAGCCCAGCCCCAAGCACAGATACGCAGTATTTT.